Listed here are 7 T cell receptor beta chains from one sample, sequenced in a study of cytomegalovirus exposure and HLA in healthy donors. In the PCR, 60 Vbeta and 13 Jbeta primers were used. Clones were read by immunoSEQ multiplex PCR, and TCRdb kept only the in-frame ones, dropping some. The table shows some 150,000 clones, with 75% to 80% occurring only once. The sample comprised PBMCs. The receptors derive from a female donor in good health and CMV-seronegative.

This chain links TRBV11-3 with TRBJ1-1; maybe TRBD1 (5 bases). Germline V gene sequence: CDR1 SGHNT, CDR2 YENEEA. This CDR3 has 15 amino acids. The V gene lost 5 bases and the J gene lost 4 bases, with 17 bases spanning the gap. CDR3 nucleotides: TGTGCCAGCAGCCCATGGGACGTTAGCGGCACTGAAGCTTTCTTT. It encodes CASSPWDVSGTEAFF.

V and J are TRBV27 and TRBJ2-1; no firm D call. V lost 5 bases to trimming and J lost 7 bases, with 15 bases between them. Germline CDR1 reads MNHEY; CDR2 reads SMNVEV (reference sequence). The CDR3 loop spans 14 amino acids. CDR3 nucleotide sequence: TGTGCCAGCAGTCAGTCGGCAGGTAGGAATGAGCAGTTCTTC. Translation gives CASSQSAGRNEQFF.

The chain carries TRBV7-8 and TRBJ1-2; possibly TRBD1 for D (6 bases). V was trimmed by 5 bases and J by 3 bases, leaving 16 bases between them. This CDR3 spans 15 amino acids. The germline gives CDR1 SGHVS, CDR2 FQNEAQ. The CDR3 is CASSRSGGADYGYTF. The CDR3 DNA sequence: TGTGCCAGCAGCCGCTCGGGGGGGGCCGACTATGGCTACACCTTC.

The V and J genes are TRBV7-9 and TRBJ2-1; possibly TRBD2 for D (6 bases). Germline loops: CDR1 SEHNR, CDR2 FQNEAQ (reference sequence). This CDR3 is built from 15 residues. Trimming left V 1 base short and J 5 bases short, with 12 bases between. This CDR3 reads CASSLGDLGDNEQFF. The CDR3 DNA reads as TGTGCCAGCAGCTTAGGGGACTTAGGCGACAATGAGCAGTTCTTC.

The rearrangement uses TRBV7-9 and TRBJ2-2, with TRBD1 identical over 8 bases. V gave up 4 bases and J gave up 5 bases; unmatched junction bases: 12. Germline V gene data show CDR1 as SEHNR and CDR2 as FQNEAQ (reference sequence). The length of the CDR3 is 17 residues. The DNA of the CDR3 is TGTGCCAGCAGCTCCGGACAGGGAAAGGCGGGAACCGGGGAGCTGTTTTTT. Its translation is CASSSGQGKAGTGELFF.

This chain uses TRBV4-1 with TRBJ2-1; 11 bases are shared with TRBD2. Trimming cost V 0 bases and J 4 bases; bases outside gene matches: 2. This CDR3 is built from 16 residues. Per the germline V gene, CDR1 is MGHRA and CDR2 is YSYEKL. The CDR3 protein is CASSQEIAGGYNEQFF. The DNA for the CDR3 is TGCGCCAGCAGCCAAGAGATAGCGGGAGGGTACAATGAGCAGTTCTTC.

The chain joins TRBV2 to TRBJ1-2; D remains ambiguous. Trimming left V 2 bases short and J 2 bases short, with 3 bases between. The germline gives CDR1 SNHLY, CDR2 FYNNEI. This CDR3 region has 12 residues. CDR3 in amino acids: CASSEQNYGYTF. The CDR3 nucleotides read TGTGCCAGCAGTGAACAGAACTATGGCTACACCTTC.